The 19 T cell receptor beta chains listed next were all sequenced from one sample in a study of T-cell memory formation after mild COVID-19. TCRdb analysed the 5' RACE reads with MiXCR anew, one entry per CDR3 protein. This sample has roughly 200,000 distinct CDR3 sequences, with approximately 10% found just once. Sequencing used PBMCs or a T cell subset sorted from them (not recorded which). The source is a man aged 18 to 30 who had mild COVID-19 (a few samples of this study predate the infection). Cell type and time point are not known.

The rearrangement joins TRBV5-4 to TRBJ2-7; D call uncertain. Trimming left V 0 bases short and J 6 bases short, with 10 bases between. The CDR3 spans 13 residues. Looked up from germline, CDR1 is SGHNT and CDR2 is YYREEE (reference sequence). In nucleotides, the CDR3 is TGTGCCAGCAGCTTGGGGGGTACTTCCGAGCAGTACTTC. Translating it yields CASSLGGTSEQYF. The full variable domain, its missing parts supplied by reference TRBV5-4 and TRBJ2-7, is ETGVTQSPTHLIKTRGQQVTLRCSSQSGHNTVSWYQQALGQGPQFIFQYYREEENGRGNFPPRFSGLQFPNYSSELNVNALELDDSALYLCASSLGGTSEQYFGPGTRLTVT.

V and J are TRBV27 and TRBJ2-7, with a weak D call TRBD2 (5 bases). The ends were cut back, 3 bases at V and 12 bases at J, with 18 bases in the middle. There are 13 residues in the CDR3. Germline V gene lookup returns CDR1 MNHEY and CDR2 SMNVEV (reference sequence). CDR3 amino acids: CASSFRASGAVYF. CDR3 nucleotides: TGTGCCAGCAGTTTCCGGGCCAGCGGCGCCGTGTACTTC.

This clonotype was detected only a few times. V usage is TRBV18 and J usage is TRBJ2-5, with 9 positions matching TRBD1. Looked up from germline, CDR1 is KGHSH and CDR2 is LQKENI. V lost 2 bases, J lost 2 bases, and 3 bases stayed unmatched. This CDR3 has 15 residues. In DNA, the CDR3 is TGTGCCAGCTCACCAAACAGGGGGCCTCAAGAGACCCAGTACTTC. Translated: CASSPNRGPQETQYF.

This clonotype has a count of ten or more. This chain's CDR3 is CASSETGTYEQYF. The CDR3 nucleotides are TGTGCCAGCAGTGAAACAGGTACCTACGAGCAGTACTTC. This rearrangement joins TRBV25-1 to TRBJ2-7; TRBD1 might be the D (5 bases). This CDR3 is built from 13 residues. The V gene lost 2 bases and the J gene lost 2 bases, with 7 bases spanning the gap. Germline lookup yields CDR1 MGHDK and CDR2 SYGVNS.

This clonotype came up a few times. The CDR3 region is CASRASVSPPGTQYF. In DNA, the CDR3 is TGCGCCAGCAGAGCCTCGGTCTCCCCCCCCGGTACGCAGTATTTT. The rearrangement links TRBV5-1 to TRBJ2-3; D gene ambiguous. This CDR3 has 15 residues. V lost 5 bases and J lost 8, with 21 bases in between. CDR1 and CDR2 from the germline V gene are SGHRS and YFSETQ.

The J gene is TRBJ2-3, the V gene TRBV5-1; D is possibly TRBD1 (6 bases). This CDR3 is built from 15 residues. Germline V gene sequence: CDR1 SGHRS, CDR2 YFSETQ. The V gene lost 3 bases and the J gene lost 6 bases, with 17 bases spanning the gap. CDR3 coding DNA: TGCGCCAGCAGCTCTTTAACAGGGCCTAGGGATACGCAGTATTTT. Its translation is CASSSLTGPRDTQYF.

This clonotype appeared many times. This chain connects TRBV7-2 to TRBJ2-5; D might be TRBD1 (6 bases). V gave up 4 bases and J gave up 2 bases, with 14 bases separating them. Per the germline V gene, CDR1 is SGHTA and CDR2 is FQGNSA. The CDR3 is made up of 15 amino acids. CDR3 amino acids: CASSSTQGWQETQYF. In DNA, the CDR3 is TGTGCCAGCAGCTCAACCCAGGGGTGGCAAGAGACCCAGTACTTC.

V and J are TRBV6-5 and TRBJ1-2; 8 bases agree with TRBD1. The trim removed 5 bases at V and 6 bases at J, leaving 5 bases unmatched. The CDR3 loop spans 13 amino acids. CDR1 MNHEY and CDR2 SVGAGI come from the germline V gene. The CDR3 reads CASSGQGPHGYTF. The CDR3 DNA reads TGTGCCAGCAGTGGACAGGGCCCCCATGGCTACACCTTC.

This clonotype was seen ten or more times. CDR3: CASSRTGVLRTDTQYF. The CDR3 DNA sequence: TGTGCCAGCAGTAGGACAGGGGTGCTACGCACAGATACGCAGTATTTT. This chain joins TRBV6-5 and TRBJ2-3, with 9 bases matching TRBD1. The V segment lost 5 bases and the J segment 1 base; nucleotides outside the gene matches: 7. CDR1 is MNHEY, CDR2 SVGAGI, per germline. This CDR3 region has 16 residues.

The chain is built from TRBV12-3 or TRBV12-4 and TRBJ2-7, with 7 bases that match TRBD2. CDR3 size: 17 residues. After removal of 4 bases from V and 1 base from J, the junction contained 13 bases not matched to a gene. The DNA for the CDR3 is TGTGCCAGCAGTTCAGACTTCGGCGGGGGAGATTCCTACGAGCAGTACTTC. This gives the protein CASSSDFGGGDSYEQYF.

The chain links TRBV5-1 to TRBJ2-2; D remains unclear. CDR1 and CDR2 from the germline V gene are SGHRS and YFSETQ. This CDR3 has 16 amino acids. With 0 bases removed from V and 0 bases from J, the gap between germline ends came to 9 bases. The CDR3 loop is CASSLAGQPNTGELFF. The CDR3 region has the DNA TGCGCCAGCAGCTTGGCCGGTCAGCCGAACACCGGGGAGCTGTTTTTT. The full variable domain, rest sourced from reference TRBV5-1 and TRBJ2-2, is KAGVTQTPRYLIKTRGQQVTLSCSPISGHRSVSWYQQTPGQGLQFLFEYFSETQRNKGNFPGRFSGRQFSNSRSEMNVSTLELGDSALYLCASSLAGQPNTGELFFGEGSRLTVL.

This clonotype was seen at least ten times. The chain combines TRBV27 with TRBJ2-7; D possibly uses TRBD1 or TRBD2 (6 bases each). Trimming stripped 5 bases from V and 1 base from J, with 12 bases between. CDR3 length: 14 amino acids. CDR1 and CDR2 (germline): MNHEY, SMNVEV (reference sequence). CDR3 coding DNA: TGTGCCAGCAGTAAGACAGGAGGGTCCTACGAGCAGTACGTC. Translating gives CASSKTGGSYEQYV.

In its sample, this clonotype was seen a few times. This chain uses TRBV20-1 with TRBJ2-4; the match to TRBD1 covers 8 bases. The trim removed 6 bases at V and 10 bases at J, leaving 8 bases unmatched. The CDR3 runs to 12 residues. Germline-derived CDR1 and CDR2 are DFQATT and SNEGSKA (reference sequence). The DNA for the CDR3 is TGCAGTGCACCTGGACAGGGAACAATTCAGTACTTC. Its protein product is CSAPGQGTIQYF.

Many counts were recorded for this clonotype. The chain couples TRBV6-2 or TRBV6-3 to TRBJ2-1, with 9 bases identical to TRBD2. This CDR3 region has 16 residues. Germline CDR1 MNHEY, CDR2 SVGEGT. V was clipped by 0 bases and J by 9 bases; unmatched bases: 9. The CDR3 region has the DNA TGTGCCAGCAGTTACTCCTGGCGGGGGGGCCAGGGTGAGCAGTTCTTC. This encodes CASSYSWRGGQGEQFF.

The rearrangement links TRBV4-2 to TRBJ2-3; 13 bases are a match to TRBD2. V gave up 3 bases and J gave up 3 bases; unmatched junction bases: 6. There are 17 residues in the CDR3. Germline CDR1 is LGHNA and CDR2 is YNFKEQ. CDR3 nucleotide sequence: TGTGCCAGCAGCCAGATGGGGACTAGCGGGGTGACAGATACGCAGTATTTT. Its protein product is CASSQMGTSGVTDTQYF.

This clonotype was seen a handful of times. The V call is TRBV5-1, the J call TRBJ2-2, with D perhaps TRBD1 (5 bases). This CDR3 is built from 15 residues. Germline assignment: CDR1 SGHRS and CDR2 YFSETQ. The V end lost 4 bases, the J end lost 4 bases, and 14 bases lay between the germline ends. In DNA form, the CDR3 reads TGCGCCAGCAGCAGCCAGGGTTTAGGCACCGGGGAGCTGTTTTTT. This encodes CASSSQGLGTGELFF.

This chain uses TRBV12-3 or TRBV12-4 with TRBJ2-1; tentatively, D is TRBD1 (5 bases). The length of the CDR3 is 15 residues. The V and J ends lost 3 bases and 7 bases respectively, with 16 bases between them. CDR3 nucleotide sequence: TGTGCCAGCAGTTTTAGGGCAGGGCTCGGGAATGAGCAGTTCTTC. This translates into CASSFRAGLGNEQFF.

Many counts were recorded for this clonotype. The V call is TRBV7-9, the J call TRBJ1-3; D gene ambiguous. The V end was cut by 5 bases, the J end by 4 bases, with 9 bases between. Germline lookup yields CDR1 SEHNR and CDR2 FQNEAQ (reference sequence). The CDR3 consists of 13 residues. The CDR3 here is CASSLGPGNTIYF. The CDR3 DNA sequence: TGTGCCAGCAGCCTCGGGCCCGGAAACACCATATATTTT.

J is TRBJ1-1 and V is TRBV20-1; D might be TRBD1 (6 bases). Germline V gives CDR1 DFQATT, CDR2 SNEGSKA (reference sequence). The V end was cut by 5 bases, the J end by 4 bases, with 17 bases between. The CDR3 spans 14 residues. The CDR3 nucleotides read TGCAGTGCTGTCCGGGGGGCAGGTGGCACTGAAGCTTTCTTT. This encodes CSAVRGAGGTEAFF.